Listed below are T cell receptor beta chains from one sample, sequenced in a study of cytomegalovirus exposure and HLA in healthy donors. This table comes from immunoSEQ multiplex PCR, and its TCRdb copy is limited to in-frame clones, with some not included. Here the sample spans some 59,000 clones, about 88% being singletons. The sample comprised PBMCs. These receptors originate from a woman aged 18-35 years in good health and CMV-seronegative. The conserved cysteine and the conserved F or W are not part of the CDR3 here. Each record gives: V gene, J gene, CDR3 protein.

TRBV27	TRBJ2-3	ASSPSGQFTDTQY
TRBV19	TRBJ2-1	ASRTSGGAHEQF
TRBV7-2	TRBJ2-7	ASSSTSGGSYEQY
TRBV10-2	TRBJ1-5	ASSEGLGQPQH
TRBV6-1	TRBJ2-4	ASSEGPGGGVLSIQY
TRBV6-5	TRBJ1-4	ASRNRGGGNEKLF
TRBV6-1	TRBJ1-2	ASSPIGTPTRGYT
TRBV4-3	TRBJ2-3	ASSLGTGTGGDTQY
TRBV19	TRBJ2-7	ASSMLSGASSYEQY
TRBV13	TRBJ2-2	ASSPRTSGGTGELF
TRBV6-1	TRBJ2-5	ASSDLETQY
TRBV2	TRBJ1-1	ASRAGGGNTEAF
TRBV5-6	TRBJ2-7	ASSRRGEQY